This TCR beta chain was documented in a study of T cell changes during pregnancy in multiple sclerosis. Assay used: immunoSEQ multiplex PCR; TCRdb lists only in-frame clones, some missing. The repertoire holds approximately 110,000 clones, with more than 85% as singletons. Germline CDR1 SGHTS, CDR2 YDEGEE. CDR3 length: 14 residues. The V segment lost 4 bases and the J segment 2 bases; nucleotides outside the gene matches: 4. The source was peripheral blood, collected in the third trimester of pregnancy. The chain is built from TRBV5-8 and TRBJ2-7; 9 bases are shared with TRBD2. The clonotype comes from a female donor with multiple sclerosis, enrolled in a pregnancy study. CDR3: CASSPGGGAYEQYF. The CDR3 bases are TGTGCCAGCAGCCCCGGCGGGGGGGCCTACGAGCAGTACTTC.